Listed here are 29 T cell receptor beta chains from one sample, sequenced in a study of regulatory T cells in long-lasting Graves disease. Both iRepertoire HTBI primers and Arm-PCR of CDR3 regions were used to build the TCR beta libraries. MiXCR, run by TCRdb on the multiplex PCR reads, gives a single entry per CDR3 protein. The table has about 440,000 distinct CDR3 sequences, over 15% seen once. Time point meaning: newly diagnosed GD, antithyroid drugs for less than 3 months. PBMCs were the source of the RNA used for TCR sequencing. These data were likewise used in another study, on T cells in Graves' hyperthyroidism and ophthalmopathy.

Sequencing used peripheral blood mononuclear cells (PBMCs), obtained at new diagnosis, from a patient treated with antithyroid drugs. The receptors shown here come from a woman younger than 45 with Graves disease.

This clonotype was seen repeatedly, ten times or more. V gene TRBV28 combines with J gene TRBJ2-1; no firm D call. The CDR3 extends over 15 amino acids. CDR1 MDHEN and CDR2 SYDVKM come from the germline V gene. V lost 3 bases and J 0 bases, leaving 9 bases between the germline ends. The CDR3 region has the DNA TGTGCCAGCAGTTTGGTAAATCCCTCCTACAATGAGCAGTTCTTC. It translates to CASSLVNPSYNEQFF.

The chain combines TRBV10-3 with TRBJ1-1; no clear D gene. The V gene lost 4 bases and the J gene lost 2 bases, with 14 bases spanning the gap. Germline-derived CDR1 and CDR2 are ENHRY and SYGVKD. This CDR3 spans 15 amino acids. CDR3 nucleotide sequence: TGTGCCATCAGTGTGTTTGAACCGCTAAACACTGAAGCTTTCTTT. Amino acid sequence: CAISVFEPLNTEAFF.

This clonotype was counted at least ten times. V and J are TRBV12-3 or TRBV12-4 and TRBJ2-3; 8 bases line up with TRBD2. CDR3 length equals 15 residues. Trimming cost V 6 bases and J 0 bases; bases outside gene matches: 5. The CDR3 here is CASRPLAASTDTQYF. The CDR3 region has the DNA TGTGCCAGCAGGCCACTAGCGGCTAGCACAGATACGCAGTATTTT.

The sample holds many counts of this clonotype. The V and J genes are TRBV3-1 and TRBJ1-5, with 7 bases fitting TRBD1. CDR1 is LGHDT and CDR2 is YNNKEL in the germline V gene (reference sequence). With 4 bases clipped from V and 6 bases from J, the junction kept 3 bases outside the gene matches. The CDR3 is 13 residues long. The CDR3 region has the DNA TGTGCCAGCAGCCGCCAGGGGGTTCAGCCCCAGCATTTT. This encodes CASSRQGVQPQHF.

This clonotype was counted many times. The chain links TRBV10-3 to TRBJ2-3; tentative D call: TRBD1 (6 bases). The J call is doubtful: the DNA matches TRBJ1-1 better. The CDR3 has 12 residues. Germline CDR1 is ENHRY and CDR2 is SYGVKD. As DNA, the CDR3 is TGTGCCATCAGTGAAAGGGGACAAGGAGCTTTCTTT. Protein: CAISERGQGAFF.

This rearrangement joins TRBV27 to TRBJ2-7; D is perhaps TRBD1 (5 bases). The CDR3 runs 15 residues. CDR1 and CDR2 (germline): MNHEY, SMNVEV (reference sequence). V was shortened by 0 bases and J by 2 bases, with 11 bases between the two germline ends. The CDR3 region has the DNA TGTGCCAGCAGTTTATCGATCCAGACAGCCTACGAGCAGTACTTC. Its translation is CASSLSIQTAYEQYF.

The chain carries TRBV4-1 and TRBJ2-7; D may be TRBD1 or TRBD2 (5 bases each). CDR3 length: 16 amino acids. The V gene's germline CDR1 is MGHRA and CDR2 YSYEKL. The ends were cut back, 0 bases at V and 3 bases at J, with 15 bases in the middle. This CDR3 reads CASSQEGDRAVYEQYF. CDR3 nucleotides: TGCGCCAGCAGCCAAGAAGGCGACAGAGCGGTCTACGAGCAGTACTTC.

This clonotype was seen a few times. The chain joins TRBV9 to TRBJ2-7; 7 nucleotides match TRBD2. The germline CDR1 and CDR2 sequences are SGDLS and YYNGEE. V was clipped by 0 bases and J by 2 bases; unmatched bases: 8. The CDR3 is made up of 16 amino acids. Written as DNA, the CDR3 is TGTGCCAGCAGCGTAGCCGGGGGGACTCCAACCTACGAGCAGTACTTC. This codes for CASSVAGGTPTYEQYF. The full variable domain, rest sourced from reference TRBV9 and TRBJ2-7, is DSGVTQTPKHLITATGQRVTLRCSPRSGDLSVYWYQQSLDQGLQFLIQYYNGEERAKGNILERFSAQQFPDLHSELNLSSLELGDSALYFCASSVAGGTPTYEQYFGPGTRLTVT.

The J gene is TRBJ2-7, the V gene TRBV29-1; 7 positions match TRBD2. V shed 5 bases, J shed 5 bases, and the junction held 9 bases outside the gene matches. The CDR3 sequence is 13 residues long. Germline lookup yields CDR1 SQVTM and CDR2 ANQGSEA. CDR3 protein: CSVRPSGGDEQYF. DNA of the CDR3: TGCAGCGTTCGGCCTAGCGGAGGAGACGAGCAGTACTTC.

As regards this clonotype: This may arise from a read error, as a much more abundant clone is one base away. The CDR3 is CASSLGRIPYEQYF. Written as DNA, the CDR3 is TGTGCCAGCAGCTTGGGACGGATCCCCTACGAGCAGTACTTC. V gene TRBV13 combines with J gene TRBJ2-4, with D perhaps assigned TRBD1 or TRBD2 (5 bases each). The closer fit of TRBJ2-7 to the DNA end suggests the J call may be wrong. The length of the CDR3 is 14 residues. The V gene's germline CDR1 is PRHDT and CDR2 FYEKMQ (reference sequence).

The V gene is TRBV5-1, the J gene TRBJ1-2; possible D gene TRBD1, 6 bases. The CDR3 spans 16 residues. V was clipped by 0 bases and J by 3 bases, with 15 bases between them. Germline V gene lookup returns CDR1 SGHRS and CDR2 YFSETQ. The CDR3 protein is CASSLAGAGVYYGYTF. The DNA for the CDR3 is TGCGCCAGCAGCTTGGCCGGGGCAGGGGTTTACTATGGCTACACCTTC.

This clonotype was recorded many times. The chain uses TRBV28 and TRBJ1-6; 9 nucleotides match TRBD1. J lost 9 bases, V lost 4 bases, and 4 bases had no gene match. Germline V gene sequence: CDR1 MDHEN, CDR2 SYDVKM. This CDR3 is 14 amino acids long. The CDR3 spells CASSSWTGVSPLHF. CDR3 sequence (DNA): TGTGCCAGCAGTTCTTGGACAGGGGTTTCACCCCTCCACTTT.

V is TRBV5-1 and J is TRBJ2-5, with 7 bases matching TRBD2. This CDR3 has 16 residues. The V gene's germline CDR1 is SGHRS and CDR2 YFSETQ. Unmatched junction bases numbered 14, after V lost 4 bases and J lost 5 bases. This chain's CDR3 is CASSPGALADRETQYF. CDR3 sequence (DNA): TGCGCCAGCAGCCCTGGGGCGCTAGCGGATCGGGAGACCCAGTACTTC.

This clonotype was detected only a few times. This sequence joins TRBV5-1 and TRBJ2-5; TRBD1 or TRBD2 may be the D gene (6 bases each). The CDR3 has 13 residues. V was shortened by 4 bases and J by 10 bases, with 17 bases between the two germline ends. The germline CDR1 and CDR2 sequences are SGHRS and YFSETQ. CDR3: CASSPGAGLDQYF. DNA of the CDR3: TGCGCCAGCAGCCCGGGGGCAGGGTTGGACCAGTACTTC.

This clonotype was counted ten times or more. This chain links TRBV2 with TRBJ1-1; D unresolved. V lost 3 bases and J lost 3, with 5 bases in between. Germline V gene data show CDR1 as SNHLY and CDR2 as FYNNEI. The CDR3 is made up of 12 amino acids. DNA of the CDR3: TGTGCCAGCAGTGAGGGGTACACTGAAGCTTTCTTT. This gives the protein CASSEGYTEAFF.

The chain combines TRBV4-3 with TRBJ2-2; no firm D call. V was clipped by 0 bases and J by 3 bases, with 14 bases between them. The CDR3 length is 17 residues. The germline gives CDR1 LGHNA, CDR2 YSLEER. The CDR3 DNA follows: TGCGCCAGCAGCCAAGAAAGTCCCGTCGCCGACACCGGGGAGCTGTTTTTT. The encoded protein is CASSQESPVADTGELFF.

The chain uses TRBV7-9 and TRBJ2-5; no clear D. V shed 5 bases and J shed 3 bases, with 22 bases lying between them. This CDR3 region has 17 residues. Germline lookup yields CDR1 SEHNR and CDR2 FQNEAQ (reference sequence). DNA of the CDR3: TGTGCCAGCAGCAAAGGTGCGGCAAATACACCAAAAGAGACCCAGTACTTC. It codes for CASSKGAANTPKETQYF.

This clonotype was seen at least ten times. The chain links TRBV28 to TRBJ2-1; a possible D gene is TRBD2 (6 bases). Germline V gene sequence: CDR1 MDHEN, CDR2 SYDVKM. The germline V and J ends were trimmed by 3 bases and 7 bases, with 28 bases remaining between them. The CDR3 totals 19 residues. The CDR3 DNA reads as TGTGCCAGCAGTTTCTTGCCCGGGGGTGGGGACCTTTCAGGAAATGAGCAGTTCTTC. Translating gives CASSFLPGGGDLSGNEQFF.

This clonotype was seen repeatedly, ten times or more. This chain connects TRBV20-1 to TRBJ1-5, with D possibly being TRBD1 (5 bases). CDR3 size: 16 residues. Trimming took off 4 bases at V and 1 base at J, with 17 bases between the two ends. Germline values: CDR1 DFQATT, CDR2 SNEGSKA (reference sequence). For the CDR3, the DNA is TGCAGTGCTACCAGGGTCTATGGGGTCAGCAATCAGCCCCAGCATTTT. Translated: CSATRVYGVSNQPQHF.

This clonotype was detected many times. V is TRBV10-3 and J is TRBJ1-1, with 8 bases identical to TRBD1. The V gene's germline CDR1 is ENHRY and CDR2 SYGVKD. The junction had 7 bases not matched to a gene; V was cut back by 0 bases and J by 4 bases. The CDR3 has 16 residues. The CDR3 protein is CAISESIQGVRTEAFF. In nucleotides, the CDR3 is TGTGCCATCAGTGAGTCGATACAGGGGGTTCGCACTGAAGCTTTCTTT.

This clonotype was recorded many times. The CDR3 bases are TGTGCCAGCAGTCCCTCGACAGGGAGGGAGACCCAGTACTTC. Protein product: CASSPSTGRETQYF. This chain uses TRBV6-5 with TRBJ2-5, with a weak D call TRBD1 (7 bases). The CDR3 covers 14 residues. Trimming removed 5 bases at V and 5 bases at J, with 15 bases between. CDR1 is MNHEY and CDR2 is SVGAGI in the germline V gene.

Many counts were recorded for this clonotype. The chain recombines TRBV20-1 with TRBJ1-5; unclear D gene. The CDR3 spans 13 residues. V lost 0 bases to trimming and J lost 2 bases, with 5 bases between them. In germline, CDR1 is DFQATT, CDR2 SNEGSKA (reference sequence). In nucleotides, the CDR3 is TGCAGTGCTAGAGATCGGGGCAATCAGCCCCAGCATTTT. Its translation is CSARDRGNQPQHF.

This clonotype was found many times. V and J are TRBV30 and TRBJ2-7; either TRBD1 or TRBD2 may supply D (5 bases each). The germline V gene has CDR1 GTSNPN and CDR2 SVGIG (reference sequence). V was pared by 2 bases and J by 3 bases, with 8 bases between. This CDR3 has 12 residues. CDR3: CAWSIGGYEQYF. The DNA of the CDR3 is TGTGCCTGGAGTATTGGGGGCTACGAGCAGTACTTC. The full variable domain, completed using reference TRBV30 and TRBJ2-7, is SQTIHQWPATLVQPVGSPLSLECTVEGTSNPNLYWYRQAAGRGLQLLFYSVGIGQISSEVPQNLSASRPQDRQFILSSKKLLLSDSGFYLCAWSIGGYEQYFGPGTRLTVT.

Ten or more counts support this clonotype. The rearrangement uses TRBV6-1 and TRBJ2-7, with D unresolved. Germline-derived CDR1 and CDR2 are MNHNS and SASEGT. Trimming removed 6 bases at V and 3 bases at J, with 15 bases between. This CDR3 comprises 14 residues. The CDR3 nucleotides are TGTGCCAGCAGGATGGACCAGCAAAGCTACGAGCAGTACTTC. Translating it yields CASRMDQQSYEQYF.

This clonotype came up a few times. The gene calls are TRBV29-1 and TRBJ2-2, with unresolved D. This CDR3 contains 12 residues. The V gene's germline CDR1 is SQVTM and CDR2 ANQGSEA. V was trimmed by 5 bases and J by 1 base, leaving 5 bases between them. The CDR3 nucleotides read TGCAGCGTTTACATGAACACCGGGGAGCTGTTTTTT. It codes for CSVYMNTGELFF.

CDR3 loop: CASSGSNNEQFF. The CDR3 nucleotides are TGTGCCAGCAGTGGGTCTAACAATGAGCAGTTCTTC. V and J are TRBV2 and TRBJ2-1; D gene uncertain. Per germline, CDR1 SNHLY and CDR2 FYNNEI. This CDR3 has 12 amino acids. V was trimmed by 4 bases and J by 5 bases, leaving 6 bases between them.

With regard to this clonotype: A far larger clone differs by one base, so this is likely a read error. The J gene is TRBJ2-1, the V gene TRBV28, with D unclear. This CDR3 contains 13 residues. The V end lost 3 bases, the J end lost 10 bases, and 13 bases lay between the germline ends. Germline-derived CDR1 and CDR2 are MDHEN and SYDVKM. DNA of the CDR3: TGTGCCAGCAGTTTTCTACCGGCTGGGGAGCAGTTCTTC. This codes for CASSFLPAGEQFF.

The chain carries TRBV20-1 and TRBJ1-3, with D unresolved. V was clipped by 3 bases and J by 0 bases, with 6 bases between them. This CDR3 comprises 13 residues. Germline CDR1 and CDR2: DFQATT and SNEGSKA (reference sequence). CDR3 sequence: CSASKVSGNTIYF. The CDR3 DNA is TGCAGTGCTAGTAAGGTCTCTGGAAACACCATATATTTT.

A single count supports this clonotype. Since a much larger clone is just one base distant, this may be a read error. The CDR3 spells CASSKKGVVNQPQHF. As DNA, the CDR3 is TGTGCCAGCAGCAAGAAGGGGGTTGTCAATCAGCCCCAGCATTTT. The genes are TRBV5-8 and TRBJ1-5; the D gene is possibly TRBD1 (6 bases). The length of the CDR3 is 15 residues. V shed 4 bases and J shed 3 bases, with 14 bases lying between them. Per the germline V gene, CDR1 is SGHTS and CDR2 is YDEGEE.